These T cell receptor beta chains were read from a single sample in a study of blood T cell repertoires in COVID-19. Assay used: immunoSEQ multiplex PCR; TCRdb lists only in-frame clones, some missing. The sample lists about 220,000 clones; about 86% were seen once. The sample comprised peripheral blood. These receptors all come from a woman aged 45-65 years with acute or convalescent COVID-19. CDR3s include the opening cysteine and the closing phenylalanine or tryptophan. Fields, in order: V gene, D gene, J gene, clone size, CDR3 DNA, CDR3 protein. A D gene is named only where the DNA matches it firmly. Clone size appears in some rows only: once, few, many, or a class for an expanded clone.

V gene: TRBV3-1/TRBV3-2
D gene: TRBD1
J gene: TRBJ2-7
clone size: .
CDR3 DNA: TGTGCCAGCAGTTCCCCCGGGACAGCTACCTACGAGCAGTACTTC
CDR3 protein: CASSSPGTATYEQYF

V gene: TRBV7-2
D gene: TRBD2
J gene: TRBJ2-1
clone size: .
CDR3 DNA: TGTGCCAGCAGCTTAGCGGTCTGGGAGGGTGAGCAGTTCTTC
CDR3 protein: CASSLAVWEGEQFF

V gene: TRBV1
D gene: .
J gene: TRBJ2-7
clone size: few
CDR3 DNA: TGCACCACCCTACAGGGTCTGTACTACGAGCAGTACTTC
CDR3 protein: CTTLQGLYYEQYF

V gene: TRBV19
D gene: TRBD1
J gene: TRBJ2-3
clone size: .
CDR3 DNA: TGTGCCACGTGGACAGGGACTAGCACAGATACGCAGTATTTT
CDR3 protein: CATWTGTSTDTQYF

V gene: TRBV15
D gene: .
J gene: TRBJ2-1
clone size: .
CDR3 DNA: TGTGCCACCAGCAGGGCAGACTATGAGCAGTTCTTC
CDR3 protein: CATSRADYEQFF

V gene: TRBV7-3
D gene: TRBD2
J gene: TRBJ2-1
clone size: .
CDR3 DNA: TGTGCCAGCAGCCCTCATGGACTAGCGGGGTCCTACAATGAGCAGTTCTTC
CDR3 protein: CASSPHGLAGSYNEQFF

V gene: TRBV28
D gene: .
J gene: TRBJ1-5
clone size: few
CDR3 DNA: TGTGCCAGCAGGGATCCGACAGGTAGCAATCAGCCCCAGCATTTT
CDR3 protein: CASRDPTGSNQPQHF

V gene: TRBV19
D gene: TRBD2
J gene: TRBJ2-1
clone size: .
CDR3 DNA: TGTGCCAGTAGTACCGGACTAGCGGGTTCAGGTGAGCAGTTCTTC
CDR3 protein: CASSTGLAGSGEQFF

V gene: TRBV5-1
D gene: TRBD1
J gene: TRBJ2-3
clone size: once
CDR3 DNA: TGCGCCAGCAGCCCACTCCAGGGGGCAGATACGCAGTATTTT
CDR3 protein: CASSPLQGADTQYF

V gene: TRBV24-1
D gene: .
J gene: TRBJ2-3
clone size: .
CDR3 DNA: TGTGCCACCAGTGATTTGGAGGGTGGCACAGATACGCAGTATTTT
CDR3 protein: CATSDLEGGTDTQYF

V gene: TRBV13
D gene: .
J gene: TRBJ1-2
clone size: .
CDR3 DNA: TGTGCCAGCAGCCCTGGTCGGAGCTATGGCTACACCTTC
CDR3 protein: CASSPGRSYGYTF

V gene: TRBV15
D gene: .
J gene: TRBJ1-4
clone size: .
CDR3 DNA: TGTGCCACCAGCAGAGACGCAACTAATGAAAAACTGTTTTTT
CDR3 protein: CATSRDATNEKLFF

V gene: TRBV24-1
D gene: .
J gene: TRBJ1-5
clone size: once
CDR3 DNA: TGTGCCACCAGCGGCCCGGGGAATAGCAATCAGCCCCAGCATTTT
CDR3 protein: CATSGPGNSNQPQHF

V gene: TRBV12-3/TRBV12-4
D gene: .
J gene: TRBJ2-1
clone size: .
CDR3 DNA: TGTGCCAGCAGGGCTTGGGGGCAGCAGTTCTTC
CDR3 protein: CASRAWGQQFF

V gene: TRBV27
D gene: TRBD2
J gene: TRBJ2-5
clone size: once
CDR3 DNA: TGTGCCGTCCGGGAGGGTTTCTACCAAGAGACCCAGTACTTC
CDR3 protein: CAVREGFYQETQYF

V gene: TRBV29-1
D gene: TRBD1
J gene: TRBJ2-7
clone size: .
CDR3 DNA: TGCAGCGTTGAAGATATGGACAGGGGCTACGAGCAGTACTTC
CDR3 protein: CSVEDMDRGYEQYF

V gene: TRBV5-1
D gene: .
J gene: TRBJ1-3
clone size: .
CDR3 DNA: TGCGCCAGCAGCTTGATAGGGGAAGGGTCTGGAAACACCATATATTTT
CDR3 protein: CASSLIGEGSGNTIYF

V gene: TRBV10-3
D gene: TRBD2
J gene: TRBJ2-2
clone size: .
CDR3 DNA: TGTGCCATCAGTTCCGGGACTACCTACACCGGGGAGCTGTTTTTT
CDR3 protein: CAISSGTTYTGELFF

V gene: TRBV28
D gene: TRBD1
J gene: TRBJ1-5
clone size: .
CDR3 DNA: TGTGCCAGCAGTCCTACAGGGGGCAGACAGCCCCAGCATTTT
CDR3 protein: CASSPTGGRQPQHF

V gene: TRBV2
D gene: .
J gene: TRBJ2-3
clone size: .
CDR3 DNA: TGTGCCAGCACCCCTCGGTTAGCGGCTAGCACAGATACGCAGTATTTT
CDR3 protein: CASTPRLAASTDTQYF

V gene: TRBV9
D gene: .
J gene: TRBJ1-1
clone size: .
CDR3 DNA: TGTGCCAGCAGCGCCTCCCCTGGCGGGCCTGAAGCTTTCTTT
CDR3 protein: CASSASPGGPEAFF

V gene: TRBV7-2
D gene: .
J gene: TRBJ2-7
clone size: .
CDR3 DNA: TGTGCCAGCAGCTTATATCAGGTGCAGCAGCAGTACTTC
CDR3 protein: CASSLYQVQQQYF

V gene: TRBV5-1
D gene: .
J gene: TRBJ2-3
clone size: once
CDR3 DNA: TGCGCCAGCAGGGGAGTTACAGATACGCAGTATTTT
CDR3 protein: CASRGVTDTQYF

V gene: TRBV6-6
D gene: .
J gene: TRBJ1-2
clone size: .
CDR3 DNA: TGTGCCAGCAGCTTAACAGCGGACTATGGCTACACCTTC
CDR3 protein: CASSLTADYGYTF

V gene: TRBV27
D gene: .
J gene: TRBJ2-5
clone size: .
CDR3 DNA: TGTGCCAGCAGCCAGGGGACGGTATACCAAGAGACCCAGTACTTC
CDR3 protein: CASSQGTVYQETQYF

V gene: TRBV7-3
D gene: .
J gene: TRBJ2-3
clone size: .
CDR3 DNA: TGTGCCAGCAGCTTAAGCGGGATTAGCACAGATACGCAGTATTTT
CDR3 protein: CASSLSGISTDTQYF

V gene: TRBV2
D gene: TRBD1
J gene: TRBJ2-7
clone size: few
CDR3 DNA: TGTGCCAGCGGGGTACAGGGGGCTTACGAGCAGTACTTC
CDR3 protein: CASGVQGAYEQYF

V gene: TRBV7-3
D gene: .
J gene: TRBJ2-2
clone size: .
CDR3 DNA: TGTGCCAGCAGCTCTTACACCGGGGAGCTGTTTTTT
CDR3 protein: CASSSYTGELFF

V gene: TRBV24-1
D gene: .
J gene: TRBJ2-3
clone size: .
CDR3 DNA: TGTGCCACCAGTGACCCGAGAGGCACAGATACGCAGTATTTT
CDR3 protein: CATSDPRGTDTQYF

V gene: TRBV6-5
D gene: TRBD2
J gene: TRBJ2-7
clone size: .
CDR3 DNA: TGTGCCAGCTCACCGGAGCGGGAGTTTAACGAGCAGTACTTC
CDR3 protein: CASSPEREFNEQYF

V gene: TRBV2
D gene: .
J gene: TRBJ2-3
clone size: .
CDR3 DNA: TGTGCCAGCAGCCCGGGACTGGTCACAGATACGCAGTATTTT
CDR3 protein: CASSPGLVTDTQYF

V gene: TRBV28
D gene: TRBD2
J gene: TRBJ2-1
clone size: once
CDR3 DNA: TGTGCCAGCAGTAGTAGCGGGAAATTCTACAATGAGCAGTTCTTC
CDR3 protein: CASSSSGKFYNEQFF

V gene: TRBV29-1
D gene: .
J gene: TRBJ2-2
clone size: .
CDR3 DNA: TGCAGCGCTCTTCACTACACCGGGGAGCTGTTTTTT
CDR3 protein: CSALHYTGELFF

V gene: TRBV28
D gene: .
J gene: TRBJ2-7
clone size: .
CDR3 DNA: TGTGCCAGCAGTTACAGGGCGGGCTCCTACGAGCAGTACTTC
CDR3 protein: CASSYRAGSYEQYF

V gene: TRBV7-3
D gene: TRBD1
J gene: TRBJ1-1
clone size: .
CDR3 DNA: TGTGCCAGCAGCTTTCTTCCGGGACAGGGGAACACTGAAGCTTTCTTT
CDR3 protein: CASSFLPGQGNTEAFF

V gene: TRBV7-9
D gene: .
J gene: TRBJ2-7
clone size: .
CDR3 DNA: TGTGCCAGCAGCTTAGCCCGAGCCTACGAGCAGTACTTC
CDR3 protein: CASSLARAYEQYF

V gene: TRBV2
D gene: .
J gene: TRBJ2-3
clone size: few
CDR3 DNA: TGTGCCAGCAAGAGCGGGCTATACACTAGCACAGATACGCAGTATTTT
CDR3 protein: CASKSGLYTSTDTQYF

V gene: TRBV12-3/TRBV12-4
D gene: TRBD2
J gene: TRBJ2-1
clone size: few
CDR3 DNA: TGTGCCAGCAGCCGGGGGGCCTACAATGAGCAGTTCTTC
CDR3 protein: CASSRGAYNEQFF

V gene: TRBV5-1
D gene: .
J gene: TRBJ2-1
clone size: .
CDR3 DNA: TGCGCCAGCAGTAGTAGTTCAGGGTTGGGCGAGCAGTTCTTC
CDR3 protein: CASSSSSGLGEQFF

V gene: TRBV19
D gene: TRBD1
J gene: TRBJ1-1
clone size: .
CDR3 DNA: TGTGCCAGTACTCCGGGACAGCAGACTGAAGCTTTCTTT
CDR3 protein: CASTPGQQTEAFF

V gene: TRBV11-2
D gene: TRBD2
J gene: TRBJ2-5
clone size: .
CDR3 DNA: TGTGCCAGCAGCTTGGCGGGAGGGGGCCAAGAGTCCCAGTACTTC
CDR3 protein: CASSLAGGGQESQYF

V gene: TRBV11-2
D gene: .
J gene: TRBJ1-4
clone size: few
CDR3 DNA: TGTGCCAGCAGCCCGATCTACAGGGCGGCTAATGAAAAACTGTTTTTT
CDR3 protein: CASSPIYRAANEKLFF

V gene: TRBV5-1
D gene: TRBD2
J gene: TRBJ2-3
clone size: .
CDR3 DNA: TGCGCCAGCAGCCCACTAGCGGGGTCTAGCACAGATACGCAGTATTTT
CDR3 protein: CASSPLAGSSTDTQYF

V gene: TRBV5-4
D gene: TRBD2
J gene: TRBJ2-3
clone size: .
CDR3 DNA: TGTGCCAGCAGCTTGGGTTTTGGTGGGAGGGCGGCAGATACGCAGTATTTT
CDR3 protein: CASSLGFGGRAADTQYF

V gene: TRBV19
D gene: .
J gene: TRBJ2-5
clone size: .
CDR3 DNA: TGTGCCACCACCTATAGTGCCGGGGGGACCCAGTACTTC
CDR3 protein: CATTYSAGGTQYF

V gene: TRBV19
D gene: TRBD2
J gene: TRBJ2-2
clone size: .
CDR3 DNA: TGTGCCAGTAGTATGCCCCGGCGTAGCGGGAGTGTTACCGGGGAGCTGTTTTTT
CDR3 protein: CASSMPRRSGSVTGELFF

V gene: TRBV6-5
D gene: .
J gene: TRBJ1-5
clone size: .
CDR3 DNA: TGTGCCAGCTCGTTCCGGACAGACACCAATCAGCCCCAGCATTTT
CDR3 protein: CASSFRTDTNQPQHF

V gene: TRBV15
D gene: .
J gene: TRBJ2-7
clone size: .
CDR3 DNA: TGTGCCACCAGCAGAGAAGGGGGCGAGCAGTACTTC
CDR3 protein: CATSREGGEQYF

V gene: TRBV28
D gene: .
J gene: TRBJ2-3
clone size: .
CDR3 DNA: TGTGCCAGCAGTTTCGGTACAGTCACCACAGATACGCAGTATTTT
CDR3 protein: CASSFGTVTTDTQYF

V gene: TRBV11-2
D gene: .
J gene: TRBJ1-4
clone size: .
CDR3 DNA: TGTGCCAGCAGCTTAGGGGCGGGTTTGGGGGAAAAACTGTTTTTT
CDR3 protein: CASSLGAGLGEKLFF

V gene: TRBV29-1
D gene: .
J gene: TRBJ1-1
clone size: few
CDR3 DNA: TGCAGCGTCCCCATTTACACTGAAGCTTTCTTT
CDR3 protein: CSVPIYTEAFF

V gene: TRBV6-5
D gene: TRBD2
J gene: TRBJ2-5
clone size: few
CDR3 DNA: TGTGCCGGCCGTCCAGTGGGGGGGGAGACCCAGTACTTC
CDR3 protein: CAGRPVGGETQYF